The rows below give T cell receptor beta chains drawn from one sample of a study of shared T cell receptors in the human thymus. Produced via immunoSEQ multiplex PCR; TCRdb's table is partial and in-frame only. The table has hundreds of thousands of clones, approximately 89% seen once. The same sample was also studied in work on human thymus T cells.

Sequencing used thymocytes. These receptors were obtained from a boy in the first two years of life with a congenital heart defect. The CDR3 runs from the conserved cysteine through the conserved F or W. A D gene is named only where the DNA matches it firmly. Part of the rows lack a size; the others show once, few, many or a class for expanded clones.

clone size	V gene	D gene	J gene	CDR3 protein	CDR3 DNA
once	TRBV18	.	TRBJ1-6	CASSPPGQGDSPLHF	TGTGCCAGCTCACCACCAGGGCAGGGTGATTCACCCCTCCACTTT
.	TRBV7-3	TRBD1	TRBJ2-7	CASSLGERDRGTEQYF	TGTGCCAGCAGCTTAGGAGAGCGGGACAGGGGCACGGAGCAGTACTTC
.	TRBV5-1	TRBD1	TRBJ1-2	CASSLAPGGSNYGYTF	TGCGCCAGCAGCTTGGCCCCAGGGGGGAGTAACTATGGCTACACCTTC
.	TRBV4-3	.	TRBJ1-4	CASSQDLPGGASNEKLFF	TGCGCCAGCAGCCAAGACCTGCCTGGGGGGGCCTCTAATGAAAAACTGTTTTTT
.	TRBV30	TRBD1	TRBJ1-1	CAWSVCSGQGDLMLNTEAFF	TGTGCCTGGAGTGTATGTTCTGGACAGGGTGACCTCATGCTTAACACTGAAGCTTTCTTT
.	TRBV5-1	.	TRBJ1-1	CASSFQGNMNTEAFF	TGCGCCAGCAGCTTTCAGGGGAATATGAACACTGAAGCTTTCTTT
.	TRBV28	.	TRBJ2-5	CASSFDYPETQYF	TGTGCCAGCAGTTTTGACTACCCTGAGACCCAGTACTTC
.	TRBV20-1	.	TRBJ1-2	CSARGQAGYTF	TGCAGTGCTAGAGGACAGGCTGGCTACACCTTC
.	TRBV28	.	TRBJ2-7	CASRGGGAIPYEQYF	TGTGCCAGCAGGGGAGGGGGGGCGATTCCCTACGAGCAGTACTTC
.	TRBV7-2	.	TRBJ1-5	CASSLNPSASNQPQHF	TGTGCCAGCAGCTTAAATCCCAGTGCTAGCAATCAGCCCCAGCATTTT
.	TRBV6-1	TRBD1	TRBJ1-4	CASSETGLGEKLFF	TGTGCCAGCAGTGAGACAGGGCTTGGGGAAAAACTGTTTTTT
.	TRBV28	.	TRBJ2-7	CASRADTDLFSYEQYF	TGTGCCAGCAGGGCGGACACCGATTTATTCTCCTACGAGCAGTACTTC
once	TRBV14	.	TRBJ2-1	CASSQTRLGYNEQFF	TGTGCCAGCAGCCAAACCCGACTAGGTTACAATGAGCAGTTCTTC
.	TRBV2	TRBD2	TRBJ2-1	CASSELPPGTSGDNEQFF	TGTGCCAGCAGTGAATTACCCCCGGGGACTAGCGGTGACAATGAGCAGTTCTTC
few	TRBV5-4	.	TRBJ2-5	CASSPRDFQETQYF	TGTGCCAGCAGCCCACGGGACTTCCAAGAGACCCAGTACTTC
few	TRBV27	.	TRBJ2-3	CASSLFRRSSDTQYF	TGTGCCAGCAGTTTATTTAGAAGAAGCTCAGATACGCAGTATTTT
.	TRBV28	.	TRBJ2-2	CASSQGINTGELFF	TGTGCCAGCAGTCAGGGGATAAACACCGGGGAGCTGTTTTTT